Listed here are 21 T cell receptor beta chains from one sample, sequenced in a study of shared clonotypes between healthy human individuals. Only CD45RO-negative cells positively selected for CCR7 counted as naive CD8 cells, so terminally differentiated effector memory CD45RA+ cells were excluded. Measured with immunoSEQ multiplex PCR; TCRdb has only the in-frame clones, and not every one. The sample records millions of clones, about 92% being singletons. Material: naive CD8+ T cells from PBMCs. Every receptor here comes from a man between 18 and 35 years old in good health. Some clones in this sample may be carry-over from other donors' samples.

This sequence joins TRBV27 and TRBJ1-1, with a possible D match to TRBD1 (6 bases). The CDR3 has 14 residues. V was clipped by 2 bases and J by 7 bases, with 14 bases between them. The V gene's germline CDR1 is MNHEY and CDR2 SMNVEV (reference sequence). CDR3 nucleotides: TGTGCCAGCAGTTTACAGGGGCAACCCCATGAAGCTTTCTTT. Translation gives CASSLQGQPHEAFF.

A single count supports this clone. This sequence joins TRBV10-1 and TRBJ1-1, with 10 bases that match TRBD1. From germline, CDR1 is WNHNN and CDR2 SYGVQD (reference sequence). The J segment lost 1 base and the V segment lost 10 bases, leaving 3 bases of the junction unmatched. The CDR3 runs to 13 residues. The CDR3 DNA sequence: TGCGCCAACAGACAGGGGGCGAACACTGAAGCTTTCTTT. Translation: CANRQGANTEAFF.

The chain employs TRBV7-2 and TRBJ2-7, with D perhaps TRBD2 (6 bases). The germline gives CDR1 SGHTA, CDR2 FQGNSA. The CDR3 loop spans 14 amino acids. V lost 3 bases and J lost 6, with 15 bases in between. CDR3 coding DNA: TGTGCCAGCAGCTTTTCGGCGGGATTGGGCGAGCAGTACTTC. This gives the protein CASSFSAGLGEQYF.

The chain's CDR3 is CASSLAWGTDGNTIYF. In DNA, the CDR3 is TGTGCCAGCAGCTTAGCGTGGGGGACAGACGGAAACACCATATATTTT. The chain joins TRBV7-9 to TRBJ1-3; TRBD1 matches at 7 bases. Unmatched junction bases numbered 6, after V lost 0 bases and J lost 4 bases. This CDR3 region has 16 residues. CDR1 and CDR2 (germline): SEHNR, FQNEAQ (reference sequence).

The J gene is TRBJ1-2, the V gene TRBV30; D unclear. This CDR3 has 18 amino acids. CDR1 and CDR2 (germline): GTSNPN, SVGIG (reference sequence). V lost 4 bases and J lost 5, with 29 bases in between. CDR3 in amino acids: CAWTPGRKIVSSIYGYTF. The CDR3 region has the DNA TGTGCCTGGACACCCGGACGGAAGATCGTCTCTTCTATTTATGGCTACACCTTC.

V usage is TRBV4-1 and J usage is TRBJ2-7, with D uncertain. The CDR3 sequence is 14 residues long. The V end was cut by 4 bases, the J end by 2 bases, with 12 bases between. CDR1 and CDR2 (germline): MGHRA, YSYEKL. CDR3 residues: CASSLQKGPYEQYF. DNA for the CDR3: TGCGCCAGCAGCCTCCAAAAGGGCCCCTACGAGCAGTACTTC.

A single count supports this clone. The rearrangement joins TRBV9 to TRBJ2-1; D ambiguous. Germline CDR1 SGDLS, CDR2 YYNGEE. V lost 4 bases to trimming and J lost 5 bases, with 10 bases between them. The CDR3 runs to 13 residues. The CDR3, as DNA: TGTGCCAGCAGCCCAGGACCAGACAATGAGCAGTTCTTC. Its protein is CASSPGPDNEQFF.

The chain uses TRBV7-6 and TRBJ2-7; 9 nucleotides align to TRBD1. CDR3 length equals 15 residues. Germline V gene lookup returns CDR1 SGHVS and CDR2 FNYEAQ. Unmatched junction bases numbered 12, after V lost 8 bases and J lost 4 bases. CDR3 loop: CASGWEGTGSYEQYF. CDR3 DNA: TGTGCCAGCGGGTGGGAGGGGACAGGGAGTTACGAGCAGTACTTC.

CDR3 DNA: TGTGCCAGCAGTTTCGGGACAGGGGGCTGGGGAGCTTTCTTT. Its translation is CASSFGTGGWGAFF. The J gene is TRBJ1-1, the V gene TRBV28; TRBD1 aligns across 12 bases. Germline CDR1 MDHEN, CDR2 SYDVKM. Losses at the gene ends were 3 bases for V and 10 bases for J; bases not matched to a gene: 6. The CDR3 consists of 14 residues.

CDR3 loop: CASSSQRQQGWEKLFF. As DNA, the CDR3 is TGTGCCAGCAGCTCTCAGAGGCAACAGGGGTGGGAAAAACTGTTTTTT. V is TRBV7-2 and J is TRBJ1-4, with 7 bases that match TRBD1. The V segment lost 4 bases and the J segment 8 bases; nucleotides outside the gene matches: 13. CDR3 size: 16 residues. Germline CDR1 is SGHTA and CDR2 is FQGNSA.

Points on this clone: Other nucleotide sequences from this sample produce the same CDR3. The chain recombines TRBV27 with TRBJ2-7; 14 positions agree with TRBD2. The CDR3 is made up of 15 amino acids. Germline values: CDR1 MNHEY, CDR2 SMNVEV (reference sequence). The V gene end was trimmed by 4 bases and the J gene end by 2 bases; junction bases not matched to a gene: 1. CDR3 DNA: TGTGCCAGCAGTTCGGGACTAGCGGGAGCCTACGAGCAGTACTTC. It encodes CASSSGLAGAYEQYF.

The CDR3 nucleotides read TGTGCCAGCAGCAGGAAAATGGGAACTGAAGCTTTCTTT. This gives the protein CASSRKMGTEAFF. The J gene is TRBJ1-1, the V gene TRBV7-6, with unresolved D. Germline CDR1 SGHVS, CDR2 FNYEAQ. CDR3 size: 13 residues. Trimming took 5 bases from V and 5 from J, leaving 12 bases between them.

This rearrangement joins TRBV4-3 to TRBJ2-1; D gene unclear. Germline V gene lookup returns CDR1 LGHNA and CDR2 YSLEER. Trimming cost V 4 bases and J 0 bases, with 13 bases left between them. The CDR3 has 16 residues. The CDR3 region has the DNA TGCGCCAGCAGCCCCTCGCCCGGTAGCTCCTACAATGAGCAGTTCTTC. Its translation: CASSPSPGSSYNEQFF.

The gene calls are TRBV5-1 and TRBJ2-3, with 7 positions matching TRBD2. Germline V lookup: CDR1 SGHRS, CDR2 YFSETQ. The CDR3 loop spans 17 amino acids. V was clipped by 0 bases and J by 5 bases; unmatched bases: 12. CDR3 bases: TGCGCCAGCAGCTTGGGTGGTAGCGGGCCCCCGAGAGATACGCAGTATTTT. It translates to CASSLGGSGPPRDTQYF. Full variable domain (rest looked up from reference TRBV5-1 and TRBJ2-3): KAGVTQTPRYLIKTRGQQVTLSCSPISGHRSVSWYQQTPGQGLQFLFEYFSETQRNKGNFPGRFSGRQFSNSRSEMNVSTLELGDSALYLCASSLGGSGPPRDTQYFGPGTRLTVL.

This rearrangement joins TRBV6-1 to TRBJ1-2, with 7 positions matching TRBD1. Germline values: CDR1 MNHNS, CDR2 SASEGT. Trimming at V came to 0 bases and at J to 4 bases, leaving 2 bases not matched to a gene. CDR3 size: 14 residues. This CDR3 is CASSEAGGGYGYTF. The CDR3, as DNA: TGTGCCAGCAGTGAAGCAGGGGGCGGCTATGGCTACACCTTC.

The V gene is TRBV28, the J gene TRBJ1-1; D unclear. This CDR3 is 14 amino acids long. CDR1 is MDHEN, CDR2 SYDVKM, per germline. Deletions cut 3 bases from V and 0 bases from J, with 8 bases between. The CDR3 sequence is CASSFDRMNTEAFF. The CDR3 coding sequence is TGTGCCAGCAGTTTCGATCGGATGAACACTGAAGCTTTCTTT.

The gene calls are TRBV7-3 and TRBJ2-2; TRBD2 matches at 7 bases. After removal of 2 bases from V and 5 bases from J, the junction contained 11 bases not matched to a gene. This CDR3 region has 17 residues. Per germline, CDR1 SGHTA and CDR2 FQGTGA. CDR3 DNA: TGTGCCAGCAGCTTATACCCCACCGGGACTATAACCGGGGAGCTGTTTTTT. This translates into CASSLYPTGTITGELFF.

DNA of the CDR3: TGTGCCAGCAGTGACGGGACTAGCGGGAGGACAGATACGCAGTATTTT. Translated: CASSDGTSGRTDTQYF. The rearrangement links TRBV6-4 to TRBJ2-3, with 15 nucleotides matching TRBD2. CDR1 is MRHNA, CDR2 SNTAGT, per germline. The CDR3 loop spans 16 amino acids. Germline trimming cut 2 bases from V and 3 bases from J; bases unmatched to any gene: 0.

The CDR3: CASSDRSGYGYTF. As DNA, the CDR3 is TGTGCCAGCAGCGATAGGAGTGGCTATGGCTACACCTTC. The J gene is TRBJ1-2, the V gene TRBV7-9; D is unresolved. The length of the CDR3 is 13 residues. Per the germline V gene, CDR1 is SEHNR and CDR2 is FQNEAQ (reference sequence). The V and J ends lost 5 bases and 4 bases respectively, with 11 bases between them.

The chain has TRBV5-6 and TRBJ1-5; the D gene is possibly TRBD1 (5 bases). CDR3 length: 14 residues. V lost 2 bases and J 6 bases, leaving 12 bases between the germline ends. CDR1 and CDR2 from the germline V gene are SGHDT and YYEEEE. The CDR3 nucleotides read TGTGCCAGCAGCTTTGGGGGTGGGGGTCAGCCCCAGCATTTT. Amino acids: CASSFGGGGQPQHF. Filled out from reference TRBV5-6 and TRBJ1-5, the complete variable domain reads DAGVTQSPTHLIKTRGQQVTLRCSPKSGHDTVSWYQQALGQGPQFIFQYYEEEERQRGNFPDRFSGHQFPNYSSELNVNALLLGDSALYLCASSFGGGGQPQHFGDGTRLSIL.

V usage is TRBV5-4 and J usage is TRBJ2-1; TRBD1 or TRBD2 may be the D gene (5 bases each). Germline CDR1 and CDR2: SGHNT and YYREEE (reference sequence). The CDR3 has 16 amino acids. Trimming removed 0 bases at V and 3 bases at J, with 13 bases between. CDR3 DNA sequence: TGTGCCAGCAGCTTGGCCCCGGGACGAGTCTACAATGAGCAGTTCTTC. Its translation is CASSLAPGRVYNEQFF.